This T cell receptor beta chain came from a study of T cell changes during pregnancy in multiple sclerosis. Per the germline V gene, CDR1 is MNHEY and CDR2 is SVGAGI. Unmatched junction bases numbered 11, after V lost 6 bases and J lost 6 bases. This CDR3 has 15 amino acids. Generated by immunoSEQ multiplex PCR, the TCRdb table keeps only in-frame clones and is missing some. The table has over 60,000 clones, around 90% seen once; the top ten hold about 0.31%. The origin of this receptor is a female donor in good health, enrolled as a control in a pregnancy study. This chain joins TRBV6-5 and TRBJ1-1; 9 bases match TRBD1. The sample was CD4+ T cells from peripheral blood mononuclear cells, taken in the third trimester of pregnancy. DNA for the CDR3: TGTGCCAGCAGGCAACAGGGGGCGGTCGTCGCTGAAGCTTTCTTT. Amino acid sequence: CASRQQGAVVAEAFF.